This T cell receptor (beta chain) comes out of a study of T cells in Graves' hyperthyroidism and ophthalmopathy. Findings of the study overall: Most clonotypes that expanded in the thyroid above 0.001 also showed up in blood. Ophthalmopathy got predicted by the model a median approximately six months before its onset.

Among the patients, aged 18 to 65, hyperthyroidism was newly diagnosed and had lasted under 2 months. The study excluded patients with uncontrolled infection, other autoimmune disease, pregnancy or lactation. This clonotype was picked up many times. Antigen unknown. RNA transcripts gave rise to amplified TCR beta CDR3 regions. TCR CDR3 underwent first-round RT-PCR with the HTBI primer set. MiXCR, run by TCRdb on the multiplex PCR reads, gives a single entry per CDR3 protein. The data contain 550,000 to 850,000 distinct CDR3 sequences, about 17% of them seen just once; the ten biggest clones take up around 17%. The TCR sequence derives from a woman aged 45 to 65 with Graves' hyperthyroidism that later progressed to Graves' ophthalmopathy. Sequenced input: blood.

CDR3 in amino acids: CASSFPTDEQFF. In nucleotides, the CDR3 is TGTGCCAGCAGTTTCCCGACCGATGAGCAGTTCTTC. The rearrangement uses TRBV12-3 or TRBV12-4 and TRBJ2-1; D gene ambiguous. V was clipped by 3 bases and J by 8 bases, with 8 bases between them. CDR3 length: 12 residues.